The rows below give T cell receptor beta chains drawn from one sample of a study of cytomegalovirus exposure and HLA in healthy donors. Profiled with immunoSEQ multiplex PCR; TCRdb holds only in-frame clones, not every one. Of some 150,000 clones in the sample, 82% were seen once. Specimen: PBMCs. Source of these receptors: a woman aged 45 to 65 in good health and CMV-seropositive. Each CDR3 is given with its conserved first and last residue. The D gene is left open where the match is weak. A clone size is listed for some rows: how often the clone was seen (once, few, many), or a class if it is expanded.

d_call: .; v_call: TRBV19; j_call: TRBJ1-5; clone_size: .; cdr3_length: 16; cdr3_nt: TGTGCCAGTAGTGCAAAGGACCGGGGTGACAATCAGCCCCAGCATTTT; cdr3_aa: CASSAKDRGDNQPQHF
d_call: TRBD1; v_call: TRBV7-2; j_call: TRBJ2-2; clone_size: .; cdr3_length: 14; cdr3_nt: TGTGCCAGCAGCGTAGGCGGACAGGGTTGGGAGCTGTTTTTT; cdr3_aa: CASSVGGQGWELFF
d_call: TRBD1; v_call: TRBV19; j_call: TRBJ1-2; clone_size: .; cdr3_length: 15; cdr3_nt: TGTGCCTCGAGGGACAGTGTTCTAGGGAACTATGGCTACACCTTC; cdr3_aa: CASRDSVLGNYGYTF
d_call: .; v_call: TRBV19; j_call: TRBJ1-6; clone_size: .; cdr3_length: 12; cdr3_nt: TGTGCCAGTAGTATGGCGGGGTCACCCCTCCACTTT; cdr3_aa: CASSMAGSPLHF
d_call: TRBD2; v_call: TRBV9; j_call: TRBJ2-1; clone_size: .; cdr3_length: 18; cdr3_nt: TGTGCCAGCAGCGTCTCGCCGGGACTAGCGGGGGGGCACAATGAGCAGTTCTTC; cdr3_aa: CASSVSPGLAGGHNEQFF
d_call: TRBD1; v_call: TRBV2; j_call: TRBJ1-6; clone_size: .; cdr3_length: 13; cdr3_nt: TGTGCCAGCGGACAGGGTTATAATTCACCCCTCCACTTT; cdr3_aa: CASGQGYNSPLHF
d_call: .; v_call: TRBV11-2; j_call: TRBJ2-7; clone_size: .; cdr3_length: 14; cdr3_nt: TGTGCCAGCAGCTTCGGGGCCGCGGGGTACGAGCAGTACTTC; cdr3_aa: CASSFGAAGYEQYF
d_call: .; v_call: TRBV7-2; j_call: TRBJ1-2; clone_size: .; cdr3_length: 13; cdr3_nt: TGTGCCAGCAGCTTTGGCTCTGTACGAGGCTACACCTTC; cdr3_aa: CASSFGSVRGYTF
d_call: .; v_call: TRBV5-4; j_call: TRBJ1-2; clone_size: few; cdr3_length: 14; cdr3_nt: TGTGCCAGCAGCTCCCAGGGATCTAACTATGGCTACACCTTC; cdr3_aa: CASSSQGSNYGYTF
d_call: .; v_call: TRBV7-2; j_call: TRBJ2-3; clone_size: once; cdr3_length: 14; cdr3_nt: TGTGCCAGCAGCCCTGGCCAGTTTCAAGATACGCAGTATTTT; cdr3_aa: CASSPGQFQDTQYF
d_call: .; v_call: TRBV6-1; j_call: TRBJ2-7; clone_size: few; cdr3_length: 15; cdr3_nt: TGTGCCAGCAGTGAATTGAGGTTAGCGTACTACGAGCAGTACTTC; cdr3_aa: CASSELRLAYYEQYF
d_call: TRBD2; v_call: TRBV6-5; j_call: TRBJ2-3; clone_size: .; cdr3_length: 13; cdr3_nt: TGTGCCAGCAGCCCAGGGACTAGCGGCCGTCTGTATTTT; cdr3_aa: CASSPGTSGRLYF
d_call: TRBD2; v_call: TRBV27; j_call: TRBJ2-3; clone_size: .; cdr3_length: 16; cdr3_nt: TGTGCCAGCAGTTATTCTAGCGGGGGCCCCACAGATACGCAGTATTTT; cdr3_aa: CASSYSSGGPTDTQYF
d_call: TRBD1; v_call: TRBV5-1; j_call: TRBJ1-2; clone_size: .; cdr3_length: 12; cdr3_nt: TGCGCCAGCAGCGCCGGGACAGGTGGCTACACCTTC; cdr3_aa: CASSAGTGGYTF
d_call: .; v_call: TRBV30; j_call: TRBJ1-1; clone_size: .; cdr3_length: 12; cdr3_nt: TGTGCCTGGAGAGGGAGGAACACTGAAGCTTTCTTT; cdr3_aa: CAWRGRNTEAFF
d_call: .; v_call: TRBV11-2; j_call: TRBJ1-3; clone_size: few; cdr3_length: 14; cdr3_nt: TGTGCCAGCACCCCCACAGTACCTCCGGACACCATATATTTT; cdr3_aa: CASTPTVPPDTIYF
d_call: TRBD1; v_call: TRBV10-3; j_call: TRBJ1-6; clone_size: few; cdr3_length: 14; cdr3_nt: TGTGCCAGCTCCGGGACAGGGAATAATTCACCCCTCCACTTT; cdr3_aa: CASSGTGNNSPLHF
d_call: .; v_call: TRBV7-9; j_call: TRBJ2-1; clone_size: .; cdr3_length: 16; cdr3_nt: TGTGCCAGCAGCCCCAGGGGAATTAGCTCCTACAATGAGCAGTTCTTC; cdr3_aa: CASSPRGISSYNEQFF
d_call: .; v_call: TRBV5-1; j_call: TRBJ2-1; clone_size: once; cdr3_length: 12; cdr3_nt: TGCGCCAGCAGGGCAGGGGACAATGAGCAGTTCTTC; cdr3_aa: CASRAGDNEQFF
d_call: .; v_call: TRBV2; j_call: TRBJ1-1; clone_size: .; cdr3_length: 12; cdr3_nt: TGTGCCAGCAGTCCGGGGAACACTGAAGCTTTCTTT; cdr3_aa: CASSPGNTEAFF
d_call: TRBD2; v_call: TRBV27; j_call: TRBJ2-7; clone_size: .; cdr3_length: 14; cdr3_nt: TGTGCCAGCAGTCCTAGCGGGGGCTCCTACGAGCAGTACTTC; cdr3_aa: CASSPSGGSYEQYF
d_call: TRBD2; v_call: TRBV6-6; j_call: TRBJ2-1; clone_size: .; cdr3_length: 14; cdr3_nt: TGTGCCAGCAGTCTAGGACTAGCGGACAATGAGCAGTTCTTC; cdr3_aa: CASSLGLADNEQFF
d_call: TRBD1; v_call: TRBV11-1; j_call: TRBJ2-7; clone_size: .; cdr3_length: 14; cdr3_nt: TGTGCCAGCAGCAGAACAGGGGACACCTACGAGCAGTACTTC; cdr3_aa: CASSRTGDTYEQYF
d_call: .; v_call: TRBV9; j_call: TRBJ2-3; clone_size: .; cdr3_length: 16; cdr3_nt: TGTGCCAGCAGCAGGGGGGCGGGGGCCAGCACAGATACGCAGTATTTT; cdr3_aa: CASSRGAGASTDTQYF
d_call: TRBD1; v_call: TRBV29-1; j_call: TRBJ1-1; clone_size: .; cdr3_length: 16; cdr3_nt: TGCAGCGTTTTGGACAGGGGGCTGACCATGAACACTGAAGCTTTCTTT; cdr3_aa: CSVLDRGLTMNTEAFF
d_call: .; v_call: TRBV7-2; j_call: TRBJ2-7; clone_size: .; cdr3_length: 13; cdr3_nt: TGTGCCAGCAGCTTCGGTACTACCTACGAGCAGTACTTC; cdr3_aa: CASSFGTTYEQYF
d_call: TRBD1; v_call: TRBV4-3; j_call: TRBJ1-4; clone_size: .; cdr3_length: 18; cdr3_nt: TGCGCCAGCAGCCAAGAATTTTACCGGGACAGGCCTAATGAAAAACTGTTTTTT; cdr3_aa: CASSQEFYRDRPNEKLFF
d_call: .; v_call: TRBV6-1; j_call: TRBJ1-3; clone_size: .; cdr3_length: 15; cdr3_nt: TGTGCCAGCAGTGCGGCAGGGTACTCTGGAAACACCATATATTTT; cdr3_aa: CASSAAGYSGNTIYF
d_call: TRBD1; v_call: TRBV30; j_call: TRBJ1-5; clone_size: once; cdr3_length: 15; cdr3_nt: TGTGCCTGGAGTGGGGGACAGGGACGGGATCAGCCCCAGCATTTT; cdr3_aa: CAWSGGQGRDQPQHF
d_call: .; v_call: TRBV5-4; j_call: TRBJ2-2; clone_size: few; cdr3_length: 13; cdr3_nt: TGTGCCAGCAGCCCGGACTACACCGGGGAGCTGTTTTTT; cdr3_aa: CASSPDYTGELFF
d_call: .; v_call: TRBV7-2; j_call: TRBJ2-7; clone_size: .; cdr3_length: 14; cdr3_nt: TGTGCCAGCAGCTTAGGCGTCGGGGTCTACGAGCAGTACTTC; cdr3_aa: CASSLGVGVYEQYF
d_call: .; v_call: TRBV6-1; j_call: TRBJ1-2; clone_size: few; cdr3_length: 13; cdr3_nt: TGTGCCAGCAGCCAAGACAGCCTGTATGGCTACACCTTC; cdr3_aa: CASSQDSLYGYTF
d_call: .; v_call: TRBV6-5; j_call: TRBJ1-2; clone_size: .; cdr3_length: 16; cdr3_nt: TGTGCCAGCAGTTACTCGAGTATACAGGGTTTCTATGGCTACACCTTC; cdr3_aa: CASSYSSIQGFYGYTF
d_call: TRBD1; v_call: TRBV10-2; j_call: TRBJ1-5; clone_size: .; cdr3_length: 15; cdr3_nt: TGCGCCAGCAGGCAGGACAGGGGGCGCGGTCAGCCCCAGCATTTT; cdr3_aa: CASRQDRGRGQPQHF
d_call: TRBD1; v_call: TRBV19; j_call: TRBJ2-7; clone_size: .; cdr3_length: 16; cdr3_nt: TGTGCCAGTAGTGTTCCGGGACAGCTAGGGAGCGGCGAGCAGTACTTC; cdr3_aa: CASSVPGQLGSGEQYF
d_call: .; v_call: TRBV5-1; j_call: TRBJ1-2; clone_size: .; cdr3_length: 14; cdr3_nt: TGCGCCAGCAGCTTTGATGGGGGAGGCCTTGCCTACACCTTC; cdr3_aa: CASSFDGGGLAYTF
d_call: TRBD2; v_call: TRBV27; j_call: TRBJ2-3; clone_size: .; cdr3_length: 17; cdr3_nt: TGTGCCAGCAGTTTACGCGCTAGCGGGGGGGAGAGGGATACGCAGTATTTT; cdr3_aa: CASSLRASGGERDTQYF
d_call: TRBD2; v_call: TRBV7-6; j_call: TRBJ2-1; clone_size: once; cdr3_length: 17; cdr3_nt: TGTGCCAGCAGCCCCACTTTGGCGGGGGGACCCTACAATGAGCAGTTCTTC; cdr3_aa: CASSPTLAGGPYNEQFF
d_call: TRBD1; v_call: TRBV7-8; j_call: TRBJ2-3; clone_size: .; cdr3_length: 12; cdr3_nt: TGTGCCAGCAGACAAACAGGGGCGCCGCAGTATTTT; cdr3_aa: CASRQTGAPQYF
d_call: TRBD2; v_call: TRBV11-2; j_call: TRBJ2-3; clone_size: .; cdr3_length: 16; cdr3_nt: TGTGCCAGCAGCTTCATCTCCGGGACTAATAGTGATACGCAGTATTTT; cdr3_aa: CASSFISGTNSDTQYF
d_call: .; v_call: TRBV27; j_call: TRBJ2-7; clone_size: .; cdr3_length: 17; cdr3_nt: TGTGCCAGCAGTTTTGGGCCGAGCCCAGGGGAAGCCTACGAGCAGTACTTC; cdr3_aa: CASSFGPSPGEAYEQYF
d_call: .; v_call: TRBV4-1; j_call: TRBJ2-7; clone_size: once; cdr3_length: 13; cdr3_nt: TGCGCCAGCAGCCAAGATACCCGCGTGGAGCAGTACTTC; cdr3_aa: CASSQDTRVEQYF
d_call: .; v_call: TRBV6-6; j_call: TRBJ1-2; clone_size: .; cdr3_length: 15; cdr3_nt: TGTGCCAGCAGTTACGGGGCGGGGGGGAACTATGGCTACACCTTC; cdr3_aa: CASSYGAGGNYGYTF
d_call: .; v_call: TRBV6-1; j_call: TRBJ1-2; clone_size: .; cdr3_length: 15; cdr3_nt: TGTGCCAGCAGTGAAGCGCGGTCGCGAAACTATGGCTACACCTTC; cdr3_aa: CASSEARSRNYGYTF
d_call: .; v_call: TRBV9; j_call: TRBJ2-3; clone_size: once; cdr3_length: 14; cdr3_nt: TGTGCCAGCAGCGACGGACTGGGCACAGATACGCAGTATTTT; cdr3_aa: CASSDGLGTDTQYF
d_call: TRBD2; v_call: TRBV5-1; j_call: TRBJ2-1; clone_size: .; cdr3_length: 15; cdr3_nt: TGCGCCAGCAGACTAAGCGGGGGAGTACAGAATGAGCAGTTCTTC; cdr3_aa: CASRLSGGVQNEQFF
d_call: .; v_call: TRBV21-1; j_call: TRBJ2-1; clone_size: .; cdr3_length: 13; cdr3_nt: TGTGCCAGCAGCAAAAGGGGCTACAATGAGCAGTTCTTC; cdr3_aa: CASSKRGYNEQFF
d_call: .; v_call: TRBV27; j_call: TRBJ2-2; clone_size: .; cdr3_length: 17; cdr3_nt: TGTGCCAGCAGTGCCCGAACAGGTTGGGGAAACACCGGGGAGCTGTTTTTT; cdr3_aa: CASSARTGWGNTGELFF
d_call: .; v_call: TRBV2; j_call: TRBJ2-3; clone_size: once; cdr3_length: 14; cdr3_nt: TGTGCCAGCAGTGAAAGCCCGCGGCAGGGAAGGCAGTATTTT; cdr3_aa: CASSESPRQGRQYF
d_call: TRBD1; v_call: TRBV7-7; j_call: TRBJ2-2; clone_size: once; cdr3_length: 16; cdr3_nt: TGTGCCAGCAGCTTAGGACAGGGGGCCTTCACCGGGGAGCTGTTTTTT; cdr3_aa: CASSLGQGAFTGELFF
d_call: .; v_call: TRBV10-3; j_call: TRBJ1-1; clone_size: once; cdr3_length: 14; cdr3_nt: TGTGCCATCAGTGAGGCAGGTCTGAACACTGAAGCTTTCTTT; cdr3_aa: CAISEAGLNTEAFF
d_call: .; v_call: TRBV4-2; j_call: TRBJ2-2; clone_size: .; cdr3_length: 14; cdr3_nt: TGTGCCAGCAGCCAAACCGGGAACACCGGGGAGCTGTTTTTT; cdr3_aa: CASSQTGNTGELFF
d_call: TRBD2; v_call: TRBV2; j_call: TRBJ2-3; clone_size: few; cdr3_length: 16; cdr3_nt: TGTGCCAGCAGTGAAGCGCTTCGCGGGGGGGCAGATACGCAGTATTTT; cdr3_aa: CASSEALRGGADTQYF
d_call: TRBD1; v_call: TRBV7-6; j_call: TRBJ1-6; clone_size: .; cdr3_length: 14; cdr3_nt: TGTGCCAGCAGCACCGGGACAGGATATTCACCCCTCCACTTT; cdr3_aa: CASSTGTGYSPLHF
d_call: .; v_call: TRBV15; j_call: TRBJ1-2; clone_size: .; cdr3_length: 15; cdr3_nt: TGTGCCACCAGCAGAGATAAGGGGTTGGGGAGGTTATACACCTTC; cdr3_aa: CATSRDKGLGRLYTF
d_call: .; v_call: TRBV14; j_call: TRBJ2-5; clone_size: .; cdr3_length: 15; cdr3_nt: TGTGCCAGCAGCCAAGATCGGACAGTCAGGGAGACCCAGTACTTC; cdr3_aa: CASSQDRTVRETQYF
d_call: .; v_call: TRBV6-1; j_call: TRBJ1-1; clone_size: .; cdr3_length: 14; cdr3_nt: TGTGCCAGCAGTCCTTGGACAGCGAACACTGAAGCTTTCTTT; cdr3_aa: CASSPWTANTEAFF
d_call: .; v_call: TRBV5-1; j_call: TRBJ2-1; clone_size: .; cdr3_length: 13; cdr3_nt: TGCGCCAGCAGCTTTCTGTCCGACAATGAGCAGTTCTTC; cdr3_aa: CASSFLSDNEQFF
d_call: TRBD2; v_call: TRBV2; j_call: TRBJ2-6; clone_size: .; cdr3_length: 15; cdr3_nt: TGTGCCAGCAACACAGGTAGCGGGGGGGCCAACGTCCTGACTTTC; cdr3_aa: CASNTGSGGANVLTF
d_call: .; v_call: TRBV30; j_call: TRBJ2-7; clone_size: .; cdr3_length: 12; cdr3_nt: TGTGCCTGGAGTTCAGGGACCTACGAGCAGTACTTC; cdr3_aa: CAWSSGTYEQYF